This T cell receptor beta chain is drawn from a study of blood T cells in healthy people across ages. The CDR3 runs to 15 residues. Trimming removed 5 bases at V and 7 bases at J, with 17 bases between. Germline V CDR1 and CDR2: SGHNT, YENEEA. Each sample had at least 6 million PBMCs isolated. Through a sample-barcoded 5' primer and a J-beta primer mix, a second PCR was run for roughly 7 to 12 cycles. TCRdb processed the 5' RACE reads anew with MiXCR; each CDR3 protein has one entry. The data hold about 1.1 million distinct CDR3 sequences, with under 40% observed a single time. What was sequenced was blood. The TCR originated in a man aged 18 to 29 in good health. The V call is TRBV11-3, the J call TRBJ2-2; D call uncertain. The CDR3 is CASSLGNMVVGELFF. DNA of the CDR3: TGTGCCAGCAGCCTCGGAAATATGGTCGTCGGGGAGCTGTTTTTT.